These 32 T cell receptor beta chains were sequenced from one sample in a study of cytomegalovirus exposure and HLA in healthy donors. PCR used 60 Vbeta primers and 13 Jbeta primers. Assay: immunoSEQ multiplex PCR; the TCRdb copy retains only in-frame clones and omits some. The top ten clones hold 1.8% of a sample with 150,000 to 200,000 clones, more than 65% of them seen once. Sequencing was performed on PBMCs. The origin of the receptors is a woman younger than 45 in good health and CMV-seronegative.

The table lists this clone with a count of one. This chain links TRBV19 with TRBJ1-6; 8 bases line up with TRBD1. Germline V gene lookup returns CDR1 LNHDA and CDR2 SQIVND (reference sequence). CDR3 length: 13 residues. V dropped 7 bases and J dropped 8; count of bases not matched to a gene: 4. The chain's CDR3 is CASNRGVYSPLHF. The CDR3 coding sequence is TGTGCCAGTAACAGGGGGGTGTATTCACCCCTCCACTTT.

The chain uses TRBV2 and TRBJ1-5, with 8 positions matching TRBD1. CDR3 length: 15 amino acids. The V and J ends lost 8 bases and 5 bases, in that order; junction bases with no gene match: 11. CDR1 and CDR2 from the germline V gene are SNHLY and FYNNEI. CDR3: CASDRGGFDDQPQHF. The CDR3 DNA reads as TGTGCCAGCGACAGGGGCGGATTCGATGATCAGCCCCAGCATTTT.

The chain combines TRBV5-4 with TRBJ2-1; TRBD2 matches at 8 bases. Germline V CDR1 and CDR2: SGHNT, YYREEE (reference sequence). Unmatched junction bases numbered 1, after V lost 2 bases and J lost 0 bases. The CDR3 spans 15 residues. CDR3 in amino acids: CASSLGTSSYNEQFF. CDR3 sequence (DNA): TGTGCCAGCAGCTTAGGGACTAGCTCCTACAATGAGCAGTTCTTC.

The V and J genes are TRBV2 and TRBJ1-2; D might be TRBD1 (6 bases). CDR1 is SNHLY and CDR2 is FYNNEI in the germline V gene. This CDR3 has 15 amino acids. The V end lost 4 bases, the J end lost 3 bases, and 15 bases lay between the germline ends. The CDR3 loop reads CASSAGLQGDYGYTF. The CDR3 coding sequence is TGTGCCAGCAGTGCGGGGCTACAGGGAGACTATGGCTACACCTTC.

V is TRBV6-5 and J is TRBJ2-1; no definite D call. The CDR3 has 12 amino acids. V lost 5 bases and J 8 bases, leaving 10 bases between the germline ends. The V gene's germline CDR1 is MNHEY and CDR2 SVGAGI. The CDR3 spells CASSKPGYEQFF. DNA of the CDR3: TGTGCCAGCAGTAAACCAGGATATGAGCAGTTCTTC.

This clone was recorded once. The chain employs TRBV10-3 and TRBJ2-2; 8 bases align to TRBD1. The CDR3 covers 15 residues. The germline V gene has CDR1 ENHRY and CDR2 SYGVKD. With 5 bases clipped from V and 1 base from J, the junction kept 3 bases outside the gene matches. The CDR3 protein is CAISTGTGNTGELFF. The CDR3 DNA is TGTGCCATCAGTACCGGGACAGGGAACACCGGGGAGCTGTTTTTT.

The chain recombines TRBV27 with TRBJ2-3; TRBD2 aligns across 15 bases. Germline trimming cut 5 bases from V and 4 bases from J; bases unmatched to any gene: 7. The germline CDR1 and CDR2 sequences are MNHEY and SMNVEV (reference sequence). The CDR3 length is 17 residues. The CDR3 region has the DNA TGTGCCAGCAGTCCGATTGGGACTAGCGGGGGGCCAGATACGCAGTATTTT. Translating gives CASSPIGTSGGPDTQYF.

The chain employs TRBV11-2 and TRBJ2-1, with 8 bases aligning to TRBD2. The CDR3 consists of 16 residues. The germline V gene encodes CDR1 SGHAT and CDR2 FQNNGV. V was clipped by 4 bases and J by 0 bases; unmatched bases: 5. The CDR3 sequence: CASSSVAGSSYNEQFF. CDR3 in DNA: TGTGCCAGCAGCTCGGTAGCGGGGTCCTCCTACAATGAGCAGTTCTTC.

This chain links TRBV27 with TRBJ2-5; perhaps TRBD1 as D (6 bases). Trimming took 0 bases from V and 5 from J, leaving 13 bases between them. CDR3 size: 15 residues. Germline V lookup: CDR1 MNHEY, CDR2 SMNVEV (reference sequence). This chain's CDR3 is CASSLSRQAGETQYF. The CDR3 DNA follows: TGTGCCAGCAGTTTATCTAGACAGGCGGGTGAGACCCAGTACTTC.

V usage is TRBV7-9 and J usage is TRBJ1-5; D gene unclear. CDR1 SEHNR and CDR2 FQNEAQ come from the germline V gene (reference sequence). There are 16 residues in the CDR3. V gave up 0 bases and J gave up 3 bases, with 12 bases separating them. The CDR3 nucleotides are TGTGCCAGCAGCTTAGCCGCGGACGGACTCAATCAGCCCCAGCATTTT. Protein: CASSLAADGLNQPQHF.

The J gene is TRBJ2-5, the V gene TRBV4-2; maybe TRBD2 (5 bases). V was cut by 0 bases and J by 7 bases, with 12 bases left in between. There are 14 residues in the CDR3. CDR1 and CDR2 (germline): LGHNA, YNFKEQ. The CDR3 DNA sequence: TGTGCCAGCAGCCAAGATCCGACTATCTGGACCCAGTACTTC. Its protein product is CASSQDPTIWTQYF.

This clone was seen only once. The V call is TRBV9, the J call TRBJ2-5, with a tentative D call TRBD2 (6 bases). CDR3 length equals 16 residues. Germline V gene lookup returns CDR1 SGDLS and CDR2 YYNGEE. The V end lost 4 bases, the J end lost 5 bases, and 21 bases lay between the germline ends. CDR3 protein: CASSPGVGTTSETQYF. In DNA form, the CDR3 reads TGTGCCAGCAGCCCGGGGGTGGGGACGACTTCGGAGACCCAGTACTTC.

The rearrangement uses TRBV19 and TRBJ2-7; 12 bases fit TRBD2. Germline loops: CDR1 LNHDA, CDR2 SQIVND (reference sequence). The CDR3 is made up of 14 amino acids. J lost 3 bases, V lost 9 bases, and 6 bases had no gene match. The CDR3 loop is CASSTGLAGYEQYF. CDR3 DNA sequence: TGTGCCAGCTCCACGGGACTAGCGGGCTACGAGCAGTACTTC.

This clone has a handful of counts. The chain recombines TRBV5-1 with TRBJ1-2; a possible D gene is TRBD1 (5 bases). V was shortened by 2 bases and J by 4 bases, with 9 bases between the two germline ends. Germline lookup yields CDR1 SGHRS and CDR2 YFSETQ. CDR3 length: 13 residues. CDR3: CASSFQGVYGYTF. Here the CDR3 DNA reads TGCGCCAGCAGCTTTCAGGGTGTCTATGGCTACACCTTC.

The genes are TRBV30 and TRBJ2-2; unclear D gene. Looked up from germline, CDR1 is GTSNPN and CDR2 is SVGIG (reference sequence). The V end lost 0 bases, the J end lost 6 bases, and 8 bases lay between the germline ends. The CDR3 runs 13 residues. The CDR3 is CAWSVMRPGELFF. The DNA for the CDR3 is TGTGCCTGGAGTGTAATGCGGCCCGGGGAGCTGTTTTTT.

The chain combines TRBV5-1 with TRBJ2-7; D uncertain. Germline assignment: CDR1 SGHRS and CDR2 YFSETQ. The V end was cut by 4 bases, the J end by 3 bases, with 17 bases between. CDR3 length equals 15 residues. CDR3 amino acids: CASSPAPLPGYEQYF. In DNA form, the CDR3 reads TGCGCCAGCAGCCCGGCTCCTCTCCCGGGCTACGAGCAGTACTTC.

The chain carries TRBV5-5 and TRBJ2-7, with TRBD2 identical over 11 bases. The CDR3 extends over 16 amino acids. V lost 2 bases to trimming and J lost 2 bases; unmatched junction nucleotides: 6. The germline gives CDR1 SGHKS, CDR2 YYEKEE (reference sequence). The CDR3 nucleotides are TGTGCCAGCAGCTTCTACGGGACTAGCGGCCCCTACGAGCAGTACTTC. It encodes CASSFYGTSGPYEQYF.

This clone was recorded once. The gene calls are TRBV4-3 and TRBJ2-5; possibly TRBD1 for D (6 bases). The CDR3 extends over 14 amino acids. The V gene lost 4 bases and the J gene lost 4 bases, with 13 bases spanning the gap. The germline CDR1 and CDR2 sequences are LGHNA and YSLEER. For the CDR3, the DNA is TGCGCCAGCAGCCTCAGGGGCGAAGTAGAGACCCAGTACTTC. Residues: CASSLRGEVETQYF.

The rearrangement links TRBV15 to TRBJ1-1; TRBD1 agrees at 11 bases. The CDR3 runs to 16 residues. J was trimmed by 6 bases and V by 9 bases; bases with no gene match: 15. Per the germline V gene, CDR1 is LNHNV and CDR2 is YYDKDF (reference sequence). The CDR3 sequence: CATMNWDRGRRAEAFF. The CDR3, as DNA: TGTGCCACGATGAACTGGGACAGGGGGAGAAGGGCTGAAGCTTTCTTT.

This chain uses TRBV7-8 with TRBJ1-4; 7 bases are shared with TRBD1. V lost 4 bases, J lost 8 bases, and 25 bases stayed unmatched. This CDR3 spans 20 amino acids. From germline, CDR1 is SGHVS and CDR2 FQNEAQ. The CDR3, as DNA: TGTGCCAGCAGCTCACAGGGGAGAGGTTACAATGAGCGCCTATGGGAAAAACTGTTTTTT. Its translation is CASSSQGRGYNERLWEKLFF.

The chain uses TRBV27 and TRBJ1-5; no definite D call. CDR3 length: 13 amino acids. Per germline, CDR1 MNHEY and CDR2 SMNVEV (reference sequence). V was cut by 5 bases and J by 7 bases, with 12 bases left in between. CDR3 residues: CASSHGPGQPQHF. For the CDR3, the DNA is TGTGCCAGCAGTCATGGGCCTGGACAGCCCCAGCATTTT.

This clone was detected only a few times. The V gene is TRBV29-1, the J gene TRBJ2-7; D possibly corresponds to TRBD2 (6 bases). The V gene lost 6 bases and the J gene lost 3 bases, with 21 bases spanning the gap. Per the germline V gene, CDR1 is SQVTM and CDR2 is ANQGSEA. The CDR3 has 15 amino acids. The CDR3 here is CSVGDLQHNDYEQYF. In nucleotides, the CDR3 is TGCAGCGTGGGGGACTTACAGCACAACGACTACGAGCAGTACTTC.

This rearrangement joins TRBV4-1 to TRBJ1-6; TRBD1 is a possible D gene (6 bases). The CDR3 consists of 17 residues. Germline V gene data show CDR1 as MGHRA and CDR2 as YSYEKL. With 4 bases removed from V and 0 bases from J, the gap between germline ends came to 13 bases. The CDR3 reads CASSRTGFISYNSPLHF. As DNA, the CDR3 is TGCGCCAGCAGCCGTACAGGGTTTATCTCCTATAATTCACCCCTCCACTTT.

V gene TRBV28 combines with J gene TRBJ1-5; 11 bases line up with TRBD1. Germline V lookup: CDR1 MDHEN, CDR2 SYDVKM. J lost 6 bases, V lost 5 bases, and 6 bases had no gene match. The CDR3 spans 15 residues. The CDR3 protein is CASSGTGGEGQPQHF. As DNA, the CDR3 is TGTGCCAGCAGTGGGACAGGGGGAGAGGGTCAGCCCCAGCATTTT.

The table lists this clone with a count of one. This chain links TRBV19 with TRBJ2-1; TRBD2 aligns across 9 bases. The CDR3 loop spans 15 amino acids. Germline V gene lookup returns CDR1 LNHDA and CDR2 SQIVND (reference sequence). The V segment lost 3 bases and the J segment 7 bases; nucleotides outside the gene matches: 7. CDR3 amino acids: CASSIWRGGLNEQFF. CDR3 nucleotides: TGTGCCAGTAGTATTTGGCGGGGGGGTCTTAATGAGCAGTTCTTC.

The gene calls are TRBV7-6 and TRBJ2-1; 11 positions match TRBD2. In germline, CDR1 is SGHVS, CDR2 FNYEAQ. This CDR3 has 15 amino acids. The V gene end was trimmed by 6 bases and the J gene end by 4 bases; junction bases not matched to a gene: 5. The CDR3: CASRSGTSGYNEQFF. CDR3 nucleotides: TGTGCCAGCAGGAGCGGGACTAGCGGATACAATGAGCAGTTCTTC.

The chain carries TRBV6-4 and TRBJ2-3, with a possible D match to TRBD2 (7 bases). V lost 2 bases, J lost 4 bases, and 10 bases lay in between. Germline values: CDR1 MRHNA, CDR2 SNTAGT. The CDR3 length is 14 residues. The CDR3 DNA reads as TGTGCCAGCAGTGACGGCGGGGGCGCAGATACGCAGTATTTT. The encoded protein is CASSDGGGADTQYF.

V gene TRBV2 combines with J gene TRBJ1-2; D is perhaps TRBD1 (6 bases). CDR3 size: 15 residues. Trimming stripped 1 base from V and 0 bases from J, with 9 bases between. Per the germline V gene, CDR1 is SNHLY and CDR2 is FYNNEI. Here the CDR3 DNA reads TGTGCCAGCAGTGAAGGACGGACAGCTAACTATGGCTACACCTTC. It specifies CASSEGRTANYGYTF.

This clone was counted only a few times. The CDR3, as DNA: TGTGCCAGCAGTGGGAGGTCCTACGAGCAGTACTTC. This translates into CASSGRSYEQYF. The chain carries TRBV6-1 and TRBJ2-7; TRBD2 might be the D (5 bases). This CDR3 has 12 residues. V was shortened by 4 bases and J by 1 base, with 5 bases between the two germline ends. Germline V lookup: CDR1 MNHNS, CDR2 SASEGT.

The CDR3 spells CASSHALGQYSYEQYF. The DNA of the CDR3 is TGCGCCAGCAGCCACGCGTTGGGACAGTACTCCTACGAGCAGTACTTC. The chain employs TRBV4-3 and TRBJ2-7; 7 nucleotides align to TRBD1. The junction had 8 bases not matched to a gene; V was cut back by 3 bases and J by 0 bases. CDR1 and CDR2 from the germline V gene are LGHNA and YSLEER. This CDR3 has 16 residues.

This chain uses TRBV15 with TRBJ2-7; maybe TRBD1 (6 bases). The CDR3 spans 19 residues. V shed 0 bases and J shed 0 bases, with 21 bases lying between them. Germline V gene lookup returns CDR1 LNHNV and CDR2 YYDKDF (reference sequence). CDR3 in DNA: TGTGCCACCAGCAGAGAGTTCTCCGGACCGGGACACAGCTCCTACGAGCAGTACTTC. It encodes CATSREFSGPGHSSYEQYF.

The chain is built from TRBV5-4 and TRBJ2-5; D gene uncertain. The last part of the DNA fits TRBJ2-7 better; the J call may be wrong. CDR3 length equals 15 residues. The germline CDR1 and CDR2 sequences are SGHNT and YYREEE (reference sequence). The DNA for the CDR3 is TGTGCCAGCAGCTTGGTGACAAACTCTGTAGGCGAGCAGTACTTC. It is translated as CASSLVTNSVGEQYF.